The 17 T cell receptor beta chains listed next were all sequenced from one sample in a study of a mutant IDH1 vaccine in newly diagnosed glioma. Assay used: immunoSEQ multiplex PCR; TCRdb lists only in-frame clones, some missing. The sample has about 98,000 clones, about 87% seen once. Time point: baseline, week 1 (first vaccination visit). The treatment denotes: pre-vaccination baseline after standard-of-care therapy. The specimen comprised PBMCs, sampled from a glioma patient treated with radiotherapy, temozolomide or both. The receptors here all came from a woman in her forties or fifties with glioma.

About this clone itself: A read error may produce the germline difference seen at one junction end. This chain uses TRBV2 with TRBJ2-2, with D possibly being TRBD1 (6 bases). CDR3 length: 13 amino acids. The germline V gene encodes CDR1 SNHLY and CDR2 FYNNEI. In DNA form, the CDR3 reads TGTGCCAGCAGGGAAGGGACAACCAGGGAGCTGTTTTTT. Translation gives CASREGTTRELFF.

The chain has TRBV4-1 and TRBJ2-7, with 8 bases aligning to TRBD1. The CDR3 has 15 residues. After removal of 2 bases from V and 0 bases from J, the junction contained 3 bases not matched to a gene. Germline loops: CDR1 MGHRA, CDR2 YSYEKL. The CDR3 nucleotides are TGCGCCAGCAGCCAACGACAGGGGAGCTCCTACGAGCAGTACTTC. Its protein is CASSQRQGSSYEQYF.

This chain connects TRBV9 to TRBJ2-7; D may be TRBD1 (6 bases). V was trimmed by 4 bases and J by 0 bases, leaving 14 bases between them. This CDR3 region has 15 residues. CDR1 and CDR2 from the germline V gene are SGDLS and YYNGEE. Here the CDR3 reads CASSPKTGLSYEQYF. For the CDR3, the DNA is TGTGCCAGCAGCCCGAAGACAGGCCTCTCCTACGAGCAGTACTTC.

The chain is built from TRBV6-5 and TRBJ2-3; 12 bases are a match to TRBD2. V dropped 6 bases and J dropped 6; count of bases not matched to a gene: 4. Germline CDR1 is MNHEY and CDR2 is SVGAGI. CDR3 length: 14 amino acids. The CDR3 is CASRQTSGRDTQYF. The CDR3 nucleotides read TGTGCCAGCAGACAAACTAGCGGGAGGGATACGCAGTATTTT.

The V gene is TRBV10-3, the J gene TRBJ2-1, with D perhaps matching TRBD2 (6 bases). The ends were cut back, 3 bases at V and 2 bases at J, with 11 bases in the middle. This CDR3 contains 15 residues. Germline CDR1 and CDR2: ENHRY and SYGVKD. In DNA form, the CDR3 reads TGTGCCATCAGTGAACGGAGGGGAACCTACAATGAGCAGTTCTTC. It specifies CAISERRGTYNEQFF.

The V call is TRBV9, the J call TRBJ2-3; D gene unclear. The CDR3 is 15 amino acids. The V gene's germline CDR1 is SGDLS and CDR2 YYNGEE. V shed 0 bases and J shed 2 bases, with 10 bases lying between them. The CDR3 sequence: CASSVVGGYTDTQYF. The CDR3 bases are TGTGCCAGCAGCGTAGTGGGCGGCTACACAGATACGCAGTATTTT.

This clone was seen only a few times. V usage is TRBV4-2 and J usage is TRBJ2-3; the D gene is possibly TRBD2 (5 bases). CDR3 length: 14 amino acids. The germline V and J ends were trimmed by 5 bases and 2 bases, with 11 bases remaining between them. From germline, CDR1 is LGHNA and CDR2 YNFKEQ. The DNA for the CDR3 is TGTGCCAGCAGCGGGCTAGCAGTCACAGATACGCAGTATTTT. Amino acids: CASSGLAVTDTQYF.

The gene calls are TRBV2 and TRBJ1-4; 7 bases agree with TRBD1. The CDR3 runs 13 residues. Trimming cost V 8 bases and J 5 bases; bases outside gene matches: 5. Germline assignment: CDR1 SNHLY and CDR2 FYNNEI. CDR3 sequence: CASRWDSNEKLFF. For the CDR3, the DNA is TGTGCCAGCCGATGGGACAGCAATGAAAAACTGTTTTTT.

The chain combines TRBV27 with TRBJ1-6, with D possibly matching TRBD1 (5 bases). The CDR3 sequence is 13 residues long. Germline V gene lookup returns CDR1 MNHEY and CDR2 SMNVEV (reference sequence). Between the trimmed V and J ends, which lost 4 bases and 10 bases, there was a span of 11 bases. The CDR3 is CASSSGRVSPLHF. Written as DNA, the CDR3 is TGTGCCAGCAGTTCGGGACGGGTCTCACCCCTCCACTTT.

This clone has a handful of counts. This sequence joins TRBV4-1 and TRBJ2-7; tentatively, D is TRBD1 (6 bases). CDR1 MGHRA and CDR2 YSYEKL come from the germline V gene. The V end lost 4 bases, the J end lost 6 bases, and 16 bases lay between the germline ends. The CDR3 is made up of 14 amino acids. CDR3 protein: CASSPGTGLSEQYF. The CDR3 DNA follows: TGCGCCAGCAGCCCCGGAACAGGGTTAAGCGAGCAGTACTTC.

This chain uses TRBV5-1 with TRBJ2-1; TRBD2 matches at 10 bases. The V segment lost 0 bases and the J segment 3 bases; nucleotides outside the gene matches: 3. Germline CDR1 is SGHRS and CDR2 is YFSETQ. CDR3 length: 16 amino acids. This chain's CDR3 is CASSLELAGYYNEQFF. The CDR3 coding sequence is TGCGCCAGCAGCTTGGAACTAGCGGGATACTACAATGAGCAGTTCTTC.

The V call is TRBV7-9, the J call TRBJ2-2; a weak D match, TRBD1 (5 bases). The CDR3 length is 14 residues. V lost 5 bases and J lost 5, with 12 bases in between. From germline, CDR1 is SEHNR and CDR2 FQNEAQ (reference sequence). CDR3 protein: CASSPRVGTGELFF. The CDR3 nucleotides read TGTGCCAGCAGCCCCAGGGTGGGGACCGGGGAGCTGTTTTTT.

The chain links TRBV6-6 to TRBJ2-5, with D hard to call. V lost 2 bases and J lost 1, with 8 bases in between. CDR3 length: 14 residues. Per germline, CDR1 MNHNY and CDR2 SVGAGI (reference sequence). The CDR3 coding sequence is TGTGCCAGCAGTTACCTCCCTCCCCAAGAGACCCAGTACTTC. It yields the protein CASSYLPPQETQYF.

The CDR3 region has the DNA TGTGCCAGCACCCTATCGGGTCGGACCTCCTACGAGCAGTACTTC. Its protein product is CASTLSGRTSYEQYF. This chain uses TRBV28 with TRBJ2-7; D remains ambiguous. The CDR3 is made up of 15 amino acids. Germline lookup yields CDR1 MDHEN and CDR2 SYDVKM. V shed 7 bases and J shed 0 bases, with 16 bases lying between them. Using reference TRBV28 and TRBJ2-7 for the parts outside the CDR3, the full variable domain is DVKVTQSSRYLVKRTGEKVFLECVQDMDHENMFWYRQDPGLGLRLIYFSYDVKMKEKGDIPEGYSVSREKKERFSLILESASTNQTSMYLCASTLSGRTSYEQYFGPGTRLTVT.

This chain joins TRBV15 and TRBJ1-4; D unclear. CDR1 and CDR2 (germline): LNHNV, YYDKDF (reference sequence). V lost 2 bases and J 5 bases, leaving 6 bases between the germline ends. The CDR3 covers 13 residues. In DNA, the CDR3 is TGTGCCACCAGCAGATCTTTAAATGAAAAACTGTTTTTT. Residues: CATSRSLNEKLFF.

CDR3 DNA sequence: TGTGCCAGCAGGTCCCGGAGCTCCTACGAGCAGTACTTC. This sequence encodes CASRSRSSYEQYF. The rearrangement uses TRBV11-1 and TRBJ2-7; D not certain. Trimming pared 6 bases from V and 0 bases from J, leaving 9 bases between. The CDR3 has 13 amino acids. Germline CDR1 SGHAT, CDR2 FQDESV (reference sequence).

The CDR3 spells CASHDGSSYNEQFF. The CDR3, as DNA: TGTGCCAGCCATGATGGGAGCTCCTACAATGAGCAGTTCTTC. J is TRBJ2-1 and V is TRBV9, with D perhaps matching TRBD2 (5 bases). V was shortened by 7 bases and J by 0 bases, with 11 bases between the two germline ends. Germline values: CDR1 SGDLS, CDR2 YYNGEE. CDR3 length equals 14 residues.